Shown below are 27 T cell receptor beta chains from a single sample sequenced in a study of cytomegalovirus exposure and HLA in healthy donors (TCRdb year 2017). Library construction relied on the immunoSEQ multiplex PCR assay. A mixture of 60 forward primers for TCR Vbeta segments and 13 reverse primers for TCR Jbeta segments was used in the multiplex PCR. In TCRdb, the immuneACCESS table is reduced to in-frame sequences with V and J assigned. These tables do not hold every clone; where another copy was compared, an unresolved V gene accounts for under half, and the others remain unexplained. The sample table gives about 130,000 clones. Roughly 2% of the sample is held by the ten biggest clonotypes. The material sequenced was PBMCs. The origin of the receptors is a woman aged 55-75 years in good health and CMV-seronegative.

The gene calls are TRBV6-1 and TRBJ1-2; 7 bases are a match to TRBD1. The CDR3 is 15 residues long. The V and J ends lost 2 bases and 4 bases, in that order; junction bases with no gene match: 7. Germline values: CDR1 MNHNS, CDR2 SASEGT. This chain's CDR3 is CASSERTGVTYGYTF. The DNA of the CDR3 is TGTGCCAGCAGTGAAAGAACAGGGGTTACCTATGGCTACACCTTC.

The genes are TRBV9 and TRBJ1-1, with D possibly being TRBD1 (5 bases). The CDR3 runs 14 residues. Between the trimmed V and J ends, which lost 5 bases and 3 bases, there was a span of 14 bases. Germline CDR1 is SGDLS and CDR2 is YYNGEE. The chain's CDR3 is CASSTTAQDTEAFF. CDR3 coding DNA: TGTGCCAGCAGTACGACAGCGCAGGACACTGAAGCTTTCTTT. The full variable domain, rest sourced from reference TRBV9 and TRBJ1-1, is DSGVTQTPKHLITATGQRVTLRCSPRSGDLSVYWYQQSLDQGLQFLIQYYNGEERAKGNILERFSAQQFPDLHSELNLSSLELGDSALYFCASSTTAQDTEAFFGQGTRLTVV.

The chain recombines TRBV28 with TRBJ1-5, with D possibly TRBD1 on 6 matching bases. The CDR3 covers 15 residues. CDR1 MDHEN and CDR2 SYDVKM come from the germline V gene. Deletions cut 6 bases from V and 2 bases from J, with 14 bases between. Here the CDR3 DNA reads TGTGCCAGCAGCCATACAGGGAGCGGCAATCAGCCCCAGCATTTT. Translation: CASSHTGSGNQPQHF.

V is TRBV28 and J is TRBJ2-3; TRBD2 matches 11 bases. The CDR3 is 15 residues long. V trimming: 1 base; J trimming: 6 bases; junction bases outside the gene matches: 3. Germline values: CDR1 MDHEN, CDR2 SYDVKM. The CDR3 nucleotides read TGTGCCAGCAGTTTATTAGCGGGAGGGCGGGATACGCAGTATTTT. Its translation is CASSLLAGGRDTQYF.

A remark on this clone: Because the CDR3 is missing its conserved closing phenylalanine or tryptophan, this is likely a read error. The chain combines TRBV5-4 with TRBJ2-7, with 7 nucleotides matching TRBD1. Trimming removed 2 bases from V and 2 bases from J; junction bases left unmatched: 7. CDR3 length: 15 residues. Germline V gene lookup returns CDR1 SGHNT and CDR2 YYREEE (reference sequence). The CDR3 bases are TGTGCCAGCAGCTTCGCAGGGACAGAGGCCTACGAGCAGTACCTC. This translates into CASSFAGTEAYEQYL.

Comment on this clone: An end of the junction differs from the germline gene, which may be a read error. This chain joins TRBV28 and TRBJ2-7; the D gene is possibly TRBD2 (5 bases). Germline CDR1 is MDHEN and CDR2 is SYDVKM. The CDR3 loop spans 12 amino acids. In nucleotides, the CDR3 is TGTGCCAGCACTTTAGGAGGCTACGAGCAGTACTTC. Translated: CASTLGGYEQYF.

The chain carries TRBV4-1 and TRBJ2-7; 13 nucleotides match TRBD2. The CDR3 is made up of 15 amino acids. Trimming took 3 bases from V and 5 from J; bases not matched to a gene: 4. CDR1 is MGHRA, CDR2 YSYEKL, per germline. The CDR3 region has the DNA TGCGCCAGCAGCCAGTTGGGACTAGCGGGGAACGAGCAGTACTTC. Its protein product is CASSQLGLAGNEQYF.

The chain recombines TRBV21-1 with TRBJ1-5; the D call in the table, TRBD1, was not verified against the DNA. TRBV21-1 is classified as a pseudogene. This CDR3 contains 16 residues. CDR3 sequence: CASSKVSRGKGQPQHF. CDR3 in DNA: TGTGCCAGCAGCAAAGTGAGCAGGGGAAAAGGACAGCCCCAGCATTTT.

The chain carries TRBV2 and TRBJ2-7, with D maybe TRBD1 (6 bases). V dropped 8 bases and J dropped 0 bases, with 11 bases sitting between them. CDR1 and CDR2 (germline): SNHLY, FYNNEI. The CDR3 is 13 amino acids. CDR3 region: CASFRDTSYEQYF. The CDR3 nucleotides are TGTGCCAGCTTCCGGGACACCTCCTACGAGCAGTACTTC.

The chain uses TRBV20-1 and TRBJ2-7; tentative D call: TRBD1 (6 bases). The germline CDR1 and CDR2 sequences are DFQATT and SNEGSKA (reference sequence). This CDR3 region has 11 residues. The V gene lost 6 bases and the J gene lost 6 bases, with 12 bases spanning the gap. CDR3 protein: CSAAQGSEQYF. Written as DNA, the CDR3 is TGCAGTGCCGCACAGGGTAGCGAGCAGTACTTC.

The rearrangement links TRBV5-1 to TRBJ2-7, with unresolved D. This CDR3 is built from 12 residues. Trimming shortened V by 1 base and J by 3 bases, and 5 bases separated the two germline ends. Per the germline V gene, CDR1 is SGHRS and CDR2 is YFSETQ. Written as DNA, the CDR3 is TGCGCCAGCAGCTTGTACGGCTACGAGCAGTACTTC. Translated, it gives CASSLYGYEQYF.

The genes are TRBV4-1 and TRBJ2-2; TRBD2 agrees at 7 bases. The CDR3 has 16 amino acids. With V trimmed by 4 bases and J by 1 base, 6 bases remained unmatched. Germline loops: CDR1 MGHRA, CDR2 YSYEKL. The CDR3 reads CASSRGAGVNTGELFF. In DNA, the CDR3 is TGCGCCAGCAGCCGTGGGGCGGGGGTGAACACCGGGGAGCTGTTTTTT.

The rearrangement uses TRBV19 and TRBJ1-1, with TRBD1 identical over 8 bases. Per germline, CDR1 LNHDA and CDR2 SQIVND (reference sequence). The CDR3 loop spans 17 amino acids. The V segment lost 0 bases and the J segment 4 bases; nucleotides outside the gene matches: 10. The chain's CDR3 is CASSIDRGRGRSTEAFF. The CDR3 nucleotides are TGTGCCAGTAGTATAGATCGGGGCAGGGGGCGCAGCACTGAAGCTTTCTTT.

The chain is built from TRBV5-4 and TRBJ2-2; 9 bases align to TRBD1. Germline V gene lookup returns CDR1 SGHNT and CDR2 YYREEE (reference sequence). With V trimmed by 2 bases and J by 7 bases, 9 bases remained unmatched. The CDR3 loop spans 16 amino acids. The CDR3 protein is CASSLPYRGQDGELFF. CDR3 nucleotides: TGTGCCAGCAGCTTACCCTACAGGGGGCAAGACGGGGAGCTGTTTTTT.

The chain is built from TRBV21-1 and TRBJ2-7; the table's D call, TRBD1, was not checked against the DNA. TRBV21-1 is a pseudogene segment. The CDR3 extends over 18 amino acids. In DNA, the CDR3 is TGTGCCAGCAGCAACCCGGACAGGGGATGTTCTAGCTCCTACGAGCAGTACTTC. Protein: CASSNPDRGCSSSYEQYF.

The chain links TRBV14 to TRBJ2-3; possible D gene TRBD2, 6 bases. CDR1 SGHDN and CDR2 FVKESK come from the germline V gene. The CDR3 totals 15 residues. The V gene lost 5 bases and the J gene lost 5 bases, with 17 bases spanning the gap. CDR3 DNA sequence: TGTGCCAGCAGCTCGGGACTTTCCCCCCTAGATACGCAGTATTTT. Translating it yields CASSSGLSPLDTQYF.

The chain joins TRBV6-1 to TRBJ1-6; D unclear. The CDR3 has 13 residues. Germline CDR1 is MNHNS and CDR2 is SASEGT. The V gene lost 7 bases and the J gene lost 9 bases, with 13 bases spanning the gap. The CDR3 region has the DNA TGTGCCAGCACGGGGAAGCCTACTTCACCCCTCCACTTT. Translating it yields CASTGKPTSPLHF.

The genes are TRBV19 and TRBJ1-6; 10 bases fit TRBD1. This CDR3 is built from 16 residues. The J segment lost 9 bases and the V segment lost 2 bases, leaving 7 bases of the junction unmatched. Germline V gene data show CDR1 as LNHDA and CDR2 as SQIVND (reference sequence). The CDR3 region has the DNA TGTGCCAGTAGTATAACGTGGGACAGGGGAGTTTCACCCCTCCACTTT. It is translated as CASSITWDRGVSPLHF.

V and J are TRBV29-1 and TRBJ2-2; 10 positions match TRBD1. Germline trimming cut 1 base from V and 4 bases from J; bases unmatched to any gene: 3. The CDR3 length is 15 residues. Germline V lookup: CDR1 SQVTM, CDR2 ANQGSEA. The CDR3 DNA reads TGCAGCGTTGAAGGACAGGGGGCAGGCACCGGGGAGCTGTTTTTT. It translates to CSVEGQGAGTGELFF.

The V gene is TRBV18, the J gene TRBJ1-4; maybe TRBD1 (5 bases). Germline lookup yields CDR1 KGHSH and CDR2 LQKENI. CDR3 length: 16 amino acids. Between the trimmed V and J ends, which lost 1 base and 7 bases, there was a span of 16 bases. The CDR3 spells CASSPLRGVIGEKLFF. In DNA form, the CDR3 reads TGTGCCAGCTCACCACTGCGGGGGGTGATTGGTGAAAAACTGTTTTTT.

The chain couples TRBV18 to TRBJ2-7; 7 bases agree with TRBD1. Germline CDR1 and CDR2: KGHSH and LQKENI. V lost 3 bases, J lost 4 bases, and 3 bases stayed unmatched. The CDR3 runs 13 residues. CDR3 residues: CASSPGQEYEQYF. The CDR3 DNA reads as TGTGCCAGCTCACCCGGACAGGAGTACGAGCAGTACTTC. The full variable domain, in which reference TRBV18 and TRBJ2-7 provide the parts outside the CDR3, is NAGVMQNPRHLVRRRGQEARLRCSPMKGHSHVYWYRQLPEEGLKFMVYLQKENIIDESGMPKERFSAEFPKEGPSILRIQQVVRGDSAAYFCASSPGQEYEQYFGPGTRLTVT.

The rearrangement uses TRBV14 and TRBJ2-1, with TRBD2 identical over 7 bases. The ends lost 3 bases at V and 0 bases at J; junction bases unmatched: 17. The CDR3 is 20 residues long. The germline gives CDR1 SGHDN, CDR2 FVKESK. The CDR3 reads CASSHSRASPRTSSYNEQFF. The CDR3 DNA is TGTGCCAGCAGCCATTCCAGGGCCTCCCCTAGGACTAGCTCCTACAATGAGCAGTTCTTC. Full variable domain (outside the CDR3, taken from reference TRBV14 and TRBJ2-1): EAGVTQFPSHSVIEKGQTVTLRCDPISGHDNLYWYRRVMGKEIKFLLHFVKESKQDESGMPNNRFLAERTGGTYSTLKVQPAELEDSGVYFCASSHSRASPRTSSYNEQFFGPGTRLTVL.

The chain uses TRBV15 and TRBJ2-1; 9 bases map to TRBD2. Losses at the gene ends were 0 bases for V and 15 bases for J; bases not matched to a gene: 6. Germline CDR1 and CDR2: LNHNV and YYDKDF (reference sequence). The CDR3 consists of 13 residues. The CDR3 spells CATSRDVREGRFF. CDR3 sequence (DNA): TGTGCCACCAGCAGAGATGTGCGGGAGGGGCGGTTCTTC.

This chain uses TRBV6-1 with TRBJ1-3; D call uncertain. Germline lookup yields CDR1 MNHNS and CDR2 SASEGT. The V end lost 7 bases, the J end lost 0 bases, and 7 bases lay between the germline ends. This CDR3 spans 13 amino acids. CDR3 region: CASKSSSGNTIYF. The CDR3 nucleotides are TGTGCCAGCAAGTCGAGCTCTGGAAACACCATATATTTT.

The chain has TRBV9 and TRBJ1-6; TRBD1 aligns across 9 bases. From germline, CDR1 is SGDLS and CDR2 YYNGEE. The trim removed 0 bases at V and 4 bases at J, leaving 8 bases unmatched. CDR3 length: 18 amino acids. The CDR3 loop is CASSVGAGGQGYNSPLHF. CDR3 in DNA: TGTGCCAGCAGCGTAGGGGCGGGGGGACAGGGATATAATTCACCCCTCCACTTT.

The CDR3 spells CASSLEGRQGPAADGYTF. As DNA, the CDR3 is TGTGCCAGCAGCTTAGAGGGCAGACAGGGCCCCGCGGCGGATGGCTACACCTTC. This chain uses TRBV7-9 with TRBJ1-2, with TRBD1 matching over 7 bases. Germline CDR1 SEHNR, CDR2 FQNEAQ (reference sequence). This CDR3 is 18 amino acids long. J was trimmed by 6 bases and V by 1 base; bases with no gene match: 17.

This chain connects TRBV4-1 to TRBJ2-3; 15 nucleotides agree with TRBD2. V trimming: 1 base; J trimming: 1 base; junction bases outside the gene matches: 3. From germline, CDR1 is MGHRA and CDR2 YSYEKL. The CDR3 extends over 18 amino acids. CDR3 protein: CASSQVGLAGGGTDTQYF. CDR3 nucleotides: TGCGCCAGCAGCCAAGTGGGACTAGCGGGAGGAGGCACAGATACGCAGTATTTT.